This TCR beta chain was retrieved from a study of response to subunit inactivated influenza vaccine. The study's findings and limits: New T cells are recruited in small numbers by each seasonal influenza vaccination, according to the authors' suggestion.

TCRdb fed the RT-PCR reads into MiXCR, producing one record per CDR3 protein. Among hundreds of thousands of distinct CDR3 sequences listed, around 20% were seen once. In this sample, this clonotype turned up a few times. The antigen is not known. This CDR3 contains 14 residues. CDR1 MGHRA and CDR2 YSYEKL come from the germline V gene. V gave up 0 bases and J gave up 3 bases, with 6 bases separating them. The sequencing used PBMCs from blood, collected 4 to 6 days after vaccination. This chain joins TRBV4-1 and TRBJ2-1, with D uncertain. This receptor was identified in a man in his fifties or sixties who received an inactivated influenza vaccine. CDR3 region: CASSQENYYNEQFF. In nucleotides, the CDR3 is TGCGCCAGCAGCCAAGAGAATTACTACAATGAGCAGTTCTTC.